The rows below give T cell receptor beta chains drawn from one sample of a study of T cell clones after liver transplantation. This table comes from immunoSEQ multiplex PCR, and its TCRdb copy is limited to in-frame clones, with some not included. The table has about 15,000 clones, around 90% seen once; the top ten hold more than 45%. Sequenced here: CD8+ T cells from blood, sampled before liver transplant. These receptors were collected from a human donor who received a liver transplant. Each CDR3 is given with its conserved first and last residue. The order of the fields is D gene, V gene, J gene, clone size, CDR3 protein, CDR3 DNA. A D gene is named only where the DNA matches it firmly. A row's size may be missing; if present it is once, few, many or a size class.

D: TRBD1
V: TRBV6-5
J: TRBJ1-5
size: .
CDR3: CASSLQGGSNQPQHF
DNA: TGTGCCAGCAGCCTACAGGGGGGAAGCAATCAGCCCCAGCATTTT

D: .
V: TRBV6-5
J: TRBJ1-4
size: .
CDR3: CASSFRGGDEKLFF
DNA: TGTGCCAGCAGTTTCAGGGGAGGAGATGAAAAACTGTTTTTT

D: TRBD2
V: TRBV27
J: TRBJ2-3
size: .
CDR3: CASTGGAGQTDTQYF
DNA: TGTGCCAGCACCGGGGGGGCAGGACAAACAGATACGCAGTATTTT

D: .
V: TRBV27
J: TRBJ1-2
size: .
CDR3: CASSLVGTDYGYTF
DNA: TGTGCCAGCAGTCTAGTAGGGACGGACTATGGCTACACCTTC

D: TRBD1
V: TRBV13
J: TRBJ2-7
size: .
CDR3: CASSFRQGGLYEQYF
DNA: TGTGCCAGCAGCTTTAGACAGGGGGGACTCTACGAGCAGTACTTC

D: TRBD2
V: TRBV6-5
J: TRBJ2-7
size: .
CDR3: CASSPTSGASYEQYF
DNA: TGTGCCAGCAGTCCGACTAGCGGGGCCTCCTACGAGCAGTACTTC

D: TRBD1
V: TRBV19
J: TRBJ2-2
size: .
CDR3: CATTGAYTGELFF
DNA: TGTGCCACCACAGGGGCGTACACCGGGGAGCTGTTTTTT

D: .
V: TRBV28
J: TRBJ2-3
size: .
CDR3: CASSLDQGSDTQYF
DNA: TGTGCCAGCAGTCTCGACCAGGGGTCAGATACGCAGTATTTT

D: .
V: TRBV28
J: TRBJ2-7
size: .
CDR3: CASSPQGSYEQYF
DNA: TGTGCCAGCAGTCCCCAGGGGTCCTACGAGCAGTACTTC

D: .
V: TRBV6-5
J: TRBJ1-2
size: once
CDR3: CASSYRTGLSGYTF
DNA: TGTGCCAGCAGTTACAGAACAGGCTTAAGTGGCTACACCTTC

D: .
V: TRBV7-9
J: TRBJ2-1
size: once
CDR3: CASSFVGDEQFF
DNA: TGTGCCAGCAGCTTCGTAGGCGATGAGCAGTTCTTC

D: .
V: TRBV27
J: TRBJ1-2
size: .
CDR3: CASGAGQSYGYTF
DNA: TGTGCCAGCGGGGCGGGTCAGTCCTATGGCTACACCTTC

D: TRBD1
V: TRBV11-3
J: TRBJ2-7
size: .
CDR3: CASSYRQGITYEQYF
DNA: TGTGCCAGCAGCTACAGACAGGGGATCACCTACGAGCAGTACTTC

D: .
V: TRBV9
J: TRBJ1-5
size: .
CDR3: CASSEGSYSNQPQHF
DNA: TGTGCCAGCAGCGAAGGCTCTTATAGCAATCAGCCCCAGCATTTT

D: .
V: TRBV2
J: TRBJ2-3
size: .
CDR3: CASSGRTTDTQYF
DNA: TGTGCCAGCAGCGGACGGACCACAGATACGCAGTATTTT

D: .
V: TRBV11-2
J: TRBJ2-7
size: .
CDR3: CASSAGLPYEQYF
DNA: TGTGCCAGCAGCGCGGGACTTCCCTACGAGCAGTACTTC

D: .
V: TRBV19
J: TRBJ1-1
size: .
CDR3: CASSIGQPMFTEAFF
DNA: TGTGCCAGTAGTATTGGGCAGCCAATGTTTACTGAAGCTTTCTTT

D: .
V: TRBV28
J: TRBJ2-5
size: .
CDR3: CASTPGRSRVSKETQYF
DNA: TGTGCCAGCACCCCCGGCCGGAGCCGGGTCTCCAAAGAGACCCAGTACTTC

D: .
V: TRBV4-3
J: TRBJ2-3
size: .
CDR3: CASSQGEESDTQYF
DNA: TGCGCCAGCAGCCAAGGTGAGGAGTCCGATACGCAGTATTTT

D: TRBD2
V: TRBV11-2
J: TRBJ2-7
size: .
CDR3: CASSFMIAGATEQYF
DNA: TGTGCCAGCAGCTTTATGATAGCGGGTGCCACCGAGCAGTACTTC

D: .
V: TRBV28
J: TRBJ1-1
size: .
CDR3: CASSPARQENTEAFF
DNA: TGTGCCAGCAGTCCCGCTCGACAGGAGAACACTGAAGCTTTCTTT

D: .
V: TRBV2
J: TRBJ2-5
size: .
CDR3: CASRQKETQYF
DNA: TGTGCCAGCAGGCAGAAAGAGACCCAGTACTTC

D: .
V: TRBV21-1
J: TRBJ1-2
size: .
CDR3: CASRMGGGNNYGYTF
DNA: TGTGCCAGCAGGATGGGAGGCGGTAATAACTATGGCTACACCTTC

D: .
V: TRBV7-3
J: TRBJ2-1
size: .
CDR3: CASSLTGKRRGEVEQFF
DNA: TGTGCCAGCAGCTTAACTGGGAAGCGGAGAGGGGAAGTGGAGCAGTTCTTC

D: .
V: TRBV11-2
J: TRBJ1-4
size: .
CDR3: CASSLGLLRLRGEKLFF
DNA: TGTGCCAGCAGCTTAGGACTGTTGAGGCTTCGGGGCGAAAAACTGTTTTTT

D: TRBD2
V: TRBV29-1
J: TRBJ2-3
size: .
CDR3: CSVEDLLAGSDTQYF
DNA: TGCAGCGTTGAAGATCTCCTAGCGGGATCAGATACGCAGTATTTT

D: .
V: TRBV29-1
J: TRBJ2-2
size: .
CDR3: CSVEVKAGGELFF
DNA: TGCAGCGTTGAAGTCAAGGCTGGCGGGGAGCTGTTTTTT

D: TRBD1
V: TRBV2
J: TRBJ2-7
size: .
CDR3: CASSDKQGVTYEQYF
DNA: TGTGCCAGCAGTGACAAACAGGGGGTCACCTACGAGCAGTACTTC

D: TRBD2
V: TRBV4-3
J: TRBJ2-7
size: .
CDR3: CASSQAFGLAREQYF
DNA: TGCGCCAGCAGCCAAGCGTTCGGACTAGCGCGCGAGCAGTACTTC

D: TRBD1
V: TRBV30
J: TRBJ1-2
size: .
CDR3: CAWNRGPVDGYTF
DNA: TGTGCCTGGAACAGGGGCCCTGTGGATGGCTACACCTTC

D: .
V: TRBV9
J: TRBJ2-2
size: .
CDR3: CASSLGGTSRELFF
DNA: TGTGCCAGCAGCCTGGGGGGTACCTCCCGGGAGCTGTTTTTT

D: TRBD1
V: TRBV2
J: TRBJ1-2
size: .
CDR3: CASRQPGQGTRNYGYTF
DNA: TGTGCCAGCAGGCAACCGGGACAGGGCACCCGTAACTATGGCTACACCTTC

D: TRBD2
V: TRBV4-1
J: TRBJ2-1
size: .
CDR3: CASSQVAGLAGLYNEQFF
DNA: TGCGCCAGCAGCCAAGTAGCAGGACTAGCGGGACTCTACAATGAGCAGTTCTTC

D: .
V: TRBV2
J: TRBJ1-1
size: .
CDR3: CASSAGLSNTEAFF
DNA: TGTGCCAGCAGTGCCGGGCTCTCGAACACTGAAGCTTTCTTT

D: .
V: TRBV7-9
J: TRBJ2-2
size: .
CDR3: CASRTSSYTGELFF
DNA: TGTGCCAGCCGAACGTCTAGCTACACCGGGGAGCTGTTTTTT

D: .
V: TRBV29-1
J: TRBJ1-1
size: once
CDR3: CSVEDPRQSNTEAFF
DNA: TGCAGCGTTGAAGACCCCCGGCAGTCGAACACTGAAGCTTTCTTT

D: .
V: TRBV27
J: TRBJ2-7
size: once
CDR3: CASSWNSYEQYF
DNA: TGTGCCAGCAGTTGGAACAGCTACGAGCAGTACTTC

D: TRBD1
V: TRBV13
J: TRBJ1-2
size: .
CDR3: CASSLRLGQGYYGYTF
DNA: TGTGCCAGCAGCCTGCGATTGGGACAGGGGTACTATGGCTACACCTTC

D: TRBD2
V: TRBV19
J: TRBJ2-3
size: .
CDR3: CASSIDGTSGRTDTQYF
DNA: TGTGCCAGTAGTATAGACGGGACTAGCGGGAGAACAGATACGCAGTATTTT

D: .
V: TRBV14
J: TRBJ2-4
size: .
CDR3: CASSRSSIQYF
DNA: TGTGCCAGCAGCCGTTCGAGCATTCAGTACTTC

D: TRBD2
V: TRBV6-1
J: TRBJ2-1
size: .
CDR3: CASSEAGLAGHEQFF
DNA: TGTGCCAGCAGTGAAGCGGGACTAGCGGGACATGAGCAGTTCTTC

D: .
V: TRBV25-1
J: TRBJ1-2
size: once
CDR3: CASSADPGSYFSGYTF
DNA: TGTGCCAGCAGTGCAGACCCAGGCAGTTACTTCTCGGGCTACACCTTC

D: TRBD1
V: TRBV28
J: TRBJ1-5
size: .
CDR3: CASSLRPGTGFQPQHF
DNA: TGTGCCAGCAGTTTACGTCCCGGGACAGGCTTTCAGCCCCAGCATTTT

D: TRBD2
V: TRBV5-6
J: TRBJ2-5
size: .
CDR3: CASSPDGGRAYRETQYF
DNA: TGTGCCAGCAGCCCAGATGGCGGGAGGGCCTATAGGGAGACCCAGTACTTC

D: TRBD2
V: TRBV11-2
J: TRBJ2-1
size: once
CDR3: CASSQRGTSGPLNNEQFF
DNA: TGTGCCAGCAGCCAACGGGGGACTAGCGGACCACTTAACAATGAGCAGTTCTTC

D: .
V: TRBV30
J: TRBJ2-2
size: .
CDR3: CAWSSAGELFF
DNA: TGTGCCTGGAGTTCGGCCGGGGAGCTGTTTTTT

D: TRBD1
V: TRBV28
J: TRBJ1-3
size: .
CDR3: CASSLTGAGNTIYF
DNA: TGTGCCAGCAGTTTAACAGGGGCTGGAAACACCATATATTTT

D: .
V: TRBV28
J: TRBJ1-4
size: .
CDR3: CASSSSRGEELNEKLFF
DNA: TGTGCCAGCAGCTCCTCCCGGGGGGAGGAATTAAATGAAAAACTGTTTTTT

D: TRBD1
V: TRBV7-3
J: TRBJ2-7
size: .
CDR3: CASSPGTGEYEQYF
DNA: TGTGCCAGCAGCCCCGGGACAGGGGAATACGAGCAGTACTTC

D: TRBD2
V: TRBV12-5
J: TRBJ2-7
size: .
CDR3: CASGLVHGAGGNYEQYF
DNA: TGTGCTAGTGGTTTGGTACATGGAGCGGGGGGAAACTACGAGCAGTACTTC

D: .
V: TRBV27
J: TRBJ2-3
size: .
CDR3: CASSASLTYTDTQYF
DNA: TGTGCCAGCAGTGCCTCCCTGACTTACACAGATACGCAGTATTTT

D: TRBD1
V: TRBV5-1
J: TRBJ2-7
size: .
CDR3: CASSLTLHRDRSYEQYF
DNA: TGCGCCAGCAGCCTCACCCTTCACCGGGACAGGTCCTACGAGCAGTACTTC